The 14 T cell receptor beta chains presented below share a single source sample, sequenced in a study of T cells in Graves' hyperthyroidism and ophthalmopathy. The CDR3 regions of TCR beta were amplified from RNA transcripts. A set of HTBI primers served as the primers for a first-round RT-PCR of the TCR CDR3. TCRdb called the multiplex PCR reads again in MiXCR, with one record for every CDR3 protein. This sample has hundreds of thousands of distinct CDR3 sequences, with over 35% found just once. Sequenced material: blood. The source of these receptors is a man between 18 and 35 years old with Graves' hyperthyroidism.

This chain uses TRBV25-1 with TRBJ1-6, with 8 bases lining up with TRBD1. V trimming: 4 bases; J trimming: 6 bases; junction bases outside the gene matches: 5. In germline, CDR1 is MGHDK, CDR2 SYGVNS. The CDR3 has 15 amino acids. The CDR3 protein is CASSVTGGLNSPLHF. The CDR3 bases are TGTGCCAGCAGTGTCACAGGGGGTCTTAATTCACCCCTCCACTTT.

This clonotype showed up just a few times. V gene TRBV19 combines with J gene TRBJ1-1; D possibly corresponds to TRBD1 (5 bases). V lost 5 bases and J 3 bases, leaving 16 bases between the germline ends. CDR1 and CDR2 (germline): LNHDA, SQIVND (reference sequence). The CDR3 contains 15 residues. The CDR3 bases are TGTGCCAGTAGTTTGCTAGGGGAATTGGACACTGAAGCTTTCTTT. It translates to CASSLLGELDTEAFF. Full variable domain (rest looked up from reference TRBV19 and TRBJ1-1): DGGITQSPKYLFRKEGQNVTLSCEQNLNHDAMYWYRQDPGQGLRLIYYSQIVNDFQKGDIAEGYSVSREKKESFPLTVTSAQKNPTAFYLCASSLLGELDTEAFFGQGTRLTVV.

The chain couples TRBV12-3 or TRBV12-4 to TRBJ1-2, with D tentatively TRBD1 (5 bases). The CDR3 length is 14 residues. Trimming left V 3 bases short and J 8 bases short, with 16 bases between. The CDR3 spells CASSFQEGLKGYTF. CDR3 coding DNA: TGTGCCAGCAGTTTCCAGGAGGGGCTAAAAGGCTACACCTTC.

This clonotype was counted many times. In nucleotides, the CDR3 is TGTGCCAGCATGGGCGGGACAACCATATATTTT. It is translated as CASMGGTTIYF. This chain joins TRBV2 and TRBJ1-3; TRBD1 might be the D (6 bases). V was cut by 7 bases and J by 10 bases, with 11 bases left in between. CDR3 length: 11 residues. CDR1 and CDR2 from the germline V gene are SNHLY and FYNNEI.

The CDR3 here is CSATPRAGADNSPLHF. CDR3 DNA sequence: TGCAGTGCTACCCCCCGGGCAGGCGCTGATAATTCACCCCTCCACTTT. The chain recombines TRBV20-1 with TRBJ1-6; D gene ambiguous. The V end lost 4 bases, the J end lost 5 bases, and 18 bases lay between the germline ends. The CDR3 has 16 amino acids. Germline lookup yields CDR1 DFQATT and CDR2 SNEGSKA (reference sequence).

The rearrangement uses TRBV15 and TRBJ2-7, with 7 bases aligning to TRBD2. CDR3 length equals 16 residues. In germline, CDR1 is LNHNV, CDR2 YYDKDF (reference sequence). V was pared by 1 base and J by 6 bases, with 12 bases of the junction left unmatched. CDR3 region: CATSRGGGSLPFEQYF. In DNA form, the CDR3 reads TGTGCCACCAGCAGAGGGGGAGGGAGTCTTCCCTTCGAGCAGTACTTC. Complete variable domain (other parts from reference TRBV15 and TRBJ2-7): DAMVIQNPRYQVTQFGKPVTLSCSQTLNHNVMYWYQQKSSQAPKLLFHYYDKDFNNEADTPDNFQSRRPNTSFCFLDIRSPGLGDTAMYLCATSRGGGSLPFEQYFGPGTRLTVT.

V gene TRBV4-3 combines with J gene TRBJ1-4; 8 positions agree with TRBD1. CDR3 length equals 15 residues. V lost 2 bases and J lost 7; bases outside the gene matches: 6. Germline CDR1 LGHNA, CDR2 YSLEER. CDR3 DNA: TGCGCCAGCAGCCAAATCGACAGGGGCGGTGAAAAACTGTTTTTT. This codes for CASSQIDRGGEKLFF.

This clonotype was observed a handful of times. A much larger clone differs from this one at a single base, so this may be a read error. The CDR3 does not close with the conserved phenylalanine or tryptophan, likely indicating a read error. This sequence joins TRBV10-1 and TRBJ1-6; no definite D call. Trimming took off 6 bases at V and 8 bases at J, with 11 bases between the two ends. The germline CDR1 and CDR2 sequences are WNHNN and SYGVQD (reference sequence). CDR3 length: 13 residues. CDR3 loop: CASSPGPDSPLHL. The CDR3 DNA follows: TGCGCCAGCAGCCCAGGACCTGATTCACCCCTCCACCTT.

The V and J genes are TRBV5-1 and TRBJ2-7, with D possibly matching TRBD2 (5 bases). The CDR3 extends over 18 amino acids. Trimming took off 1 base at V and 4 bases at J, with 24 bases between the two ends. The germline V gene encodes CDR1 SGHRS and CDR2 YFSETQ. CDR3 in amino acids: CASSLQQIANTEAYEQYF. In nucleotides, the CDR3 is TGCGCCAGCAGCTTGCAACAGATAGCGAACACTGAAGCTTACGAGCAGTACTTC.

This clonotype was found many times. V usage is TRBV10-3 and J usage is TRBJ1-2; D call uncertain. The CDR3 extends over 14 amino acids. The ends were cut back, 0 bases at V and 7 bases at J, with 12 bases in the middle. The germline V gene has CDR1 ENHRY and CDR2 SYGVKD. The chain's CDR3 is CAISESSRTSGYTF. As DNA, the CDR3 is TGTGCCATCAGTGAGTCGAGCAGGACGAGTGGCTACACCTTC.

The CDR3 DNA reads as TGTGCCAGCAGGGCCTCTCAGGGGAGGGGCACCGGGGAGCTGTTTTTT. It is translated as CASRASQGRGTGELFF. The chain is built from TRBV13 and TRBJ2-2; a possible D gene is TRBD2 (7 bases). Germline V gene lookup returns CDR1 PRHDT and CDR2 FYEKMQ (reference sequence). This CDR3 is 16 amino acids long. Trimming removed 6 bases from V and 4 bases from J, with 18 bases in between.

This clonotype came up many times. The rearrangement joins TRBV2 to TRBJ2-5; 8 nucleotides align to TRBD1. This CDR3 has 13 residues. The germline V gene has CDR1 SNHLY and CDR2 FYNNEI. V shed 8 bases, J shed 8 bases, and the junction held 10 bases outside the gene matches. The CDR3 DNA reads TGTGCCAGCTATGGACAGGGCGAGGGAACCCAGTACTTC. This sequence encodes CASYGQGEGTQYF. Full variable domain (outside the CDR3, taken from reference TRBV2 and TRBJ2-5): EPEVTQTPSHQVTQMGQEVILRCVPISNHLYFYWYRQILGQKVEFLVSFYNNEISEKSEIFDDQFSVERPDGSNFTLKIRSTKLEDSAMYFCASYGQGEGTQYFGPGTRLLVL.

This clonotype has more than one count but fewer than ten. The chain carries TRBV7-6 and TRBJ2-5; D possibly matches TRBD1 or TRBD2 (5 bases each). V was trimmed by 2 bases and J by 4 bases, leaving 17 bases between them. Germline V lookup: CDR1 SGHVS, CDR2 FNYEAQ. The CDR3 length is 16 residues. The DNA for the CDR3 is TGTGCCAGCAGCTTAACCGGGACCCCAAGTGGAGAGACCCAGTACTTC. It yields the protein CASSLTGTPSGETQYF.

The V gene is TRBV7-3, the J gene TRBJ1-6; 7 nucleotides line up with TRBD1. Trimming at V came to 10 bases and at J to 5 bases, leaving 8 bases not matched to a gene. Germline V gives CDR1 SGHTA, CDR2 FQGTGA. The CDR3 extends over 14 amino acids. The CDR3 DNA sequence: TGTGCCACCCACCCTGGGACAGATAATTCACCCCTCCACTTT. This sequence encodes CATHPGTDNSPLHF.